This T cell receptor beta chain was identified in a study of cytomegalovirus exposure and HLA in healthy donors. 60 Vbeta and 13 Jbeta primers were used in PCR. Using immunoSEQ multiplex PCR, the repertoire was profiled, and TCRdb retains in-frame clones only, with some absent. The table has 150,000 to 200,000 clones, 78% seen once; the top ten hold under 7%. The CDR3 loop spans 15 amino acids. The J segment lost 3 bases and the V segment lost 4 bases, leaving 4 bases of the junction unmatched. Germline loops: CDR1 SGHRS, CDR2 YFSETQ. The chain carries TRBV5-1 and TRBJ2-3; TRBD2 matches 11 bases. The sequenced sample consisted of PBMCs. The origin of this receptor is a woman younger than 45 in good health and CMV-seropositive. As DNA, the CDR3 is TGCGCCAGCAGCATGGGGACTAGCGGTACAGATACGCAGTATTTT. Protein sequence: CASSMGTSGTDTQYF.